These 18 T cell receptor beta chains came from one sample sequenced in a study of shared clonotypes between healthy human individuals. Only in-frame clones appear in the TCRdb table, and some are missing; sequencing was by immunoSEQ multiplex PCR. The sample yields a few million clones, roughly 95% seen once. Sequenced material: naive CD4+ T cells sorted from blood. Subset given: CD45RA+ positively selected. The receptors derive from a man between 18 and 35 years old in good health.

V usage is TRBV7-8 and J usage is TRBJ2-2; 9 bases match TRBD1. CDR3 size: 16 residues. Germline CDR1 is SGHVS and CDR2 is FQNEAQ. V dropped 5 bases and J dropped 5; count of bases not matched to a gene: 9. CDR3 sequence reads: CASSPWGQGPTGELFF. CDR3 coding DNA: TGTGCCAGCAGCCCCTGGGGACAGGGCCCAACCGGGGAGCTGTTTTTT. Based on the CDR3 plus reference TRBV7-8 and TRBJ2-2, the full variable domain is GAGVSQSPRYKVAKRGQDVALRCDPISGHVSLFWYQQALGQGPEFLTYFQNEAQLDKSGLPSDRFFAERPEGSVSTLKIQRTQQEDSAVYLCASSPWGQGPTGELFFGEGSRLTVL.

The chain is built from TRBV18 and TRBJ1-2; 9 nucleotides align to TRBD1. V shed 3 bases, J shed 1 base, and the junction held 6 bases outside the gene matches. Per the germline V gene, CDR1 is KGHSH and CDR2 is LQKENI. The CDR3 runs 16 residues. The CDR3 protein is CASSPLEGQGNYGYTF. Written as DNA, the CDR3 is TGTGCCAGCTCACCCCTTGAGGGACAGGGTAACTATGGCTACACCTTC. Full variable domain (outside the CDR3, taken from reference TRBV18 and TRBJ1-2): NAGVMQNPRHLVRRRGQEARLRCSPMKGHSHVYWYRQLPEEGLKFMVYLQKENIIDESGMPKERFSAEFPKEGPSILRIQQVVRGDSAAYFCASSPLEGQGNYGYTFGSGTRLTVV.

The chain combines TRBV11-3 with TRBJ2-2; the D gene is possibly TRBD2 (6 bases). The V and J ends lost 4 bases and 6 bases respectively, with 12 bases between them. Germline V CDR1 and CDR2: SGHNT, YENEEA. This CDR3 contains 14 residues. DNA of the CDR3: TGTGCCAGCAGCTCCGGGGGAATCGCCGGGGAGCTGTTTTTT. Protein sequence: CASSSGGIAGELFF.

The J gene is TRBJ1-2, the V gene TRBV6-5; D call uncertain. The V gene lost 7 bases and the J gene lost 7 bases, with 13 bases spanning the gap. The V gene's germline CDR1 is MNHEY and CDR2 SVGAGI. CDR3 length: 12 amino acids. CDR3 sequence reads: CASKGQDRGYTF. CDR3 in DNA: TGTGCCAGCAAGGGCCAGGATCGTGGCTACACCTTC.

The chain employs TRBV6-1 and TRBJ2-3; tentative D call: TRBD1 (5 bases). The CDR3 extends over 15 amino acids. The germline V and J ends were trimmed by 5 bases and 0 bases, with 12 bases remaining between them. Germline V gene lookup returns CDR1 MNHNS and CDR2 SASEGT. DNA of the CDR3: TGTGCCAGCAGTCCGCAGGGTTCTAGCACAGATACGCAGTATTTT. Protein sequence: CASSPQGSSTDTQYF.

This clone was recorded once. The V call is TRBV5-6, the J call TRBJ1-1; D remains unclear. V lost 2 bases and J 1 base, leaving 15 bases between the germline ends. This CDR3 has 16 residues. Germline CDR1 SGHDT, CDR2 YYEEEE. This CDR3 is CASSFILGPGNTEAFF. The CDR3 region has the DNA TGTGCCAGCAGCTTTATTCTGGGTCCCGGGAACACTGAAGCTTTCTTT.

The rearrangement uses TRBV30 and TRBJ1-2, with TRBD1 as a possible D gene (6 bases). In germline, CDR1 is GTSNPN, CDR2 SVGIG (reference sequence). The CDR3 sequence is 13 residues long. Between the trimmed V and J ends, which lost 1 base and 4 bases, there was a span of 10 bases. The CDR3 DNA reads as TGTGCCTGGAGTGGCACAGGGTTCTATGGCTACACCTTC. It translates to CAWSGTGFYGYTF.

The chain couples TRBV10-2 to TRBJ1-1; D is unclear. V gave up 1 base and J gave up 1 base, with 10 bases separating them. There are 15 residues in the CDR3. Germline CDR1 reads WSHSY; CDR2 reads SAAADI. The DNA of the CDR3 is TGCGCCAGCAGTGAGTTAGAAACAGCGAACACTGAAGCTTTCTTT. Translation: CASSELETANTEAFF.

CDR3 DNA sequence: TGTGCCAGCAGCGTAGGGCCCCTAGGTTGGAATTCACCCCTCCACTTT. It codes for CASSVGPLGWNSPLHF. The gene calls are TRBV9 and TRBJ1-6; D gene ambiguous. Trimming stripped 0 bases from V and 7 bases from J, with 14 bases between. CDR1 and CDR2 from the germline V gene are SGDLS and YYNGEE. CDR3 length: 16 residues. Complete variable domain (other parts from reference TRBV9 and TRBJ1-6): DSGVTQTPKHLITATGQRVTLRCSPRSGDLSVYWYQQSLDQGLQFLIQYYNGEERAKGNILERFSAQQFPDLHSELNLSSLELGDSALYFCASSVGPLGWNSPLHFGNGTRLTVT.

This clone was observed a few times. This chain joins TRBV25-1 and TRBJ1-2; 10 positions match TRBD1. This CDR3 has 14 amino acids. V lost 4 bases, J lost 6 bases, and 5 bases stayed unmatched. Germline CDR1 MGHDK, CDR2 SYGVNS. This chain's CDR3 is CASSVTGQGDGYTF. The CDR3 bases are TGTGCCAGCAGTGTGACTGGACAGGGGGATGGCTACACCTTC.

CDR3 protein: CASSFRQGEGYTF. In nucleotides, the CDR3 is TGTGCCAGCAGCTTTAGACAGGGAGAGGGCTACACCTTC. The J gene is TRBJ1-2, the V gene TRBV7-8; 7 bases map to TRBD1. The CDR3 runs 13 residues. Losses at the gene ends were 3 bases for V and 8 bases for J; bases not matched to a gene: 6. CDR1 and CDR2 (germline): SGHVS, FQNEAQ.

Worth noting for this clone: Other nucleotide sequences in the sample specify the same CDR3. This rearrangement joins TRBV7-2 to TRBJ2-5; the D gene is possibly TRBD1 (5 bases). This CDR3 region has 14 residues. Germline V gene lookup returns CDR1 SGHTA and CDR2 FQGNSA. V lost 6 bases and J lost 1, with 12 bases in between. The CDR3 reads CASSYTGVQETQYF. The CDR3 DNA reads TGTGCCAGCAGTTACACAGGAGTCCAAGAGACCCAGTACTTC.

The chain's CDR3 is CASSPLTGREEKLFF. The CDR3 region has the DNA TGCGCCAGCAGCCCACTGACAGGGCGGGAGGAAAAACTGTTTTTT. The chain couples TRBV5-1 to TRBJ1-4; TRBD1 agrees at 7 bases. V dropped 4 bases and J dropped 8; count of bases not matched to a gene: 11. This CDR3 region has 15 residues. The V gene's germline CDR1 is SGHRS and CDR2 YFSETQ. The whole variable domain, filled in from reference TRBV5-1 and TRBJ1-4, reads KAGVTQTPRYLIKTRGQQVTLSCSPISGHRSVSWYQQTPGQGLQFLFEYFSETQRNKGNFPGRFSGRQFSNSRSEMNVSTLELGDSALYLCASSPLTGREEKLFFGSGTQLSVL.

V and J are TRBV5-1 and TRBJ1-4; D possibly corresponds to TRBD1 (5 bases). V was shortened by 3 bases and J by 13 bases, with 16 bases between the two germline ends. This CDR3 region has 13 residues. Germline V gives CDR1 SGHRS, CDR2 YFSETQ. The CDR3 protein is CASSYGAAERLFF. CDR3 nucleotides: TGCGCCAGCAGCTATGGGGCAGCCGAACGACTGTTTTTT.

Turning to this clone: The junction departs from the called germline gene at one end, perhaps through a read error. This chain joins TRBV7-7 and TRBJ2-6; D unresolved. The CDR3 is 13 amino acids. Germline assignment: CDR1 SSHAT and CDR2 FNYEAQ (reference sequence). CDR3 loop: CASSLDRANVLTF. CDR3 bases: TGTGCTAGCAGCTTAGACCGCGCCAACGTCCTGACTTTC.

This clone was recorded once. The J gene is TRBJ2-1, the V gene TRBV4-2, with TRBD2 matching 10 bases. Germline V lookup: CDR1 LGHNA, CDR2 YNFKEQ. After removal of 5 bases from V and 1 base from J, the junction contained 5 bases not matched to a gene. The CDR3 is 16 residues long. The CDR3 DNA sequence: TGTGCCAGCAGCAAACATAGCGGGGGGTCCTACAATGAGCAGTTCTTC. Translated: CASSKHSGGSYNEQFF.

The chain uses TRBV11-3 and TRBJ1-2; D gene ambiguous. The CDR3 runs 12 residues. Trimming stripped 7 bases from V and 4 bases from J, with 10 bases between. Germline V gene lookup returns CDR1 SGHNT and CDR2 YENEEA. Written as DNA, the CDR3 is TGTGCCAGCACCAGCACCTTCTATGGCTACACCTTC. Protein product: CASTSTFYGYTF.

The chain uses TRBV7-9 and TRBJ1-5; D is possibly TRBD1 (6 bases). Trimming stripped 5 bases from V and 0 bases from J, with 11 bases between. The germline CDR1 and CDR2 sequences are SEHNR and FQNEAQ (reference sequence). The CDR3 is made up of 15 amino acids. The CDR3 region has the DNA TGTGCCAGCAGCGTGGACAGCTCTAGCAATCAGCCCCAGCATTTT. It specifies CASSVDSSSNQPQHF.